Reported below is one T cell receptor (beta chain). The authors' processing: Amplification of reference gene primers was used by the study to estimate nucleated cell counts. Repertoires were generated with immunoSEQ multiplex PCR, while TCRdb's copy carries only in-frame clones and drops some. That table furnishes V, J and clone size, whereas the DNA furnished D and trimming. The sample includes some 240,000 clones, roughly 81% of them seen just once. The data were taken from a study of blood T cell repertoires in COVID-19. The CDR3 has 14 amino acids. J gave up 5 bases and V 3 bases, and 0 bases lay outside the gene matches. Germline V gives CDR1 KGHSH, CDR2 LQKENI.

Material: peripheral blood. The sequence was collected from an elderly woman with COVID-19, enrolled during active disease. The gene calls are TRBV18 and TRBJ2-5; TRBD2 matches 13 bases. The CDR3 region is CASSPGLAGETQYF. The CDR3 DNA follows: TGTGCCAGCTCACCGGGACTAGCGGGGGAGACCCAGTACTTC.